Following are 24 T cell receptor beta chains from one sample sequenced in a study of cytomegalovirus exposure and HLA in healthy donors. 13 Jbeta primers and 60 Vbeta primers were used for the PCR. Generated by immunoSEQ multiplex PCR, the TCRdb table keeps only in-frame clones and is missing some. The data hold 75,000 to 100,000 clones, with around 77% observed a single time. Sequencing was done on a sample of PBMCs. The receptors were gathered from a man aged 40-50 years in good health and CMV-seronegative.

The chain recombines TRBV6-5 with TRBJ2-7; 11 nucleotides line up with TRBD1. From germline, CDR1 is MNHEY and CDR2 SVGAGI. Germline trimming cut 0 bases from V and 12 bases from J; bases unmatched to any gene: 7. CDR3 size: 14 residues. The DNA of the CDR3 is TGTGCCAGCAGTTACTCAGGACAGGGGGCTACACGGTACTTC. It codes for CASSYSGQGATRYF.

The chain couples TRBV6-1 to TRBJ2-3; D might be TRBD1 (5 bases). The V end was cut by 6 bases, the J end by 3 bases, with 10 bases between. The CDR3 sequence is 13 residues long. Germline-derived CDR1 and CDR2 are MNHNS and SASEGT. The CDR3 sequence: CASRVRETDTQYF. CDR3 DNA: TGTGCCAGCAGGGTCAGGGAAACAGATACGCAGTATTTT.

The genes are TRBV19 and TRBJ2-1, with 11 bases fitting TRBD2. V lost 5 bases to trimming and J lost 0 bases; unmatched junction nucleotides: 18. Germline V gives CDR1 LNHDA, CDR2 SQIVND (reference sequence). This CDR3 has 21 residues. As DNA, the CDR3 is TGTGCCAGTAGTTCACCTAGGGTAGCGGGAGGGCCTGAGAGCTCCTACAATGAGCAGTTCTTC. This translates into CASSSPRVAGGPESSYNEQFF.

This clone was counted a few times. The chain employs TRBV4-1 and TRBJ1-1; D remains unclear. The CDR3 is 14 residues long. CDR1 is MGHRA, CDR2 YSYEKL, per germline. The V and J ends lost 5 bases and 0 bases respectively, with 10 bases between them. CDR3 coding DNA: TGCGCCAGCAGCGGTCAGGCAATGAACACTGAAGCTTTCTTT. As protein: CASSGQAMNTEAFF.

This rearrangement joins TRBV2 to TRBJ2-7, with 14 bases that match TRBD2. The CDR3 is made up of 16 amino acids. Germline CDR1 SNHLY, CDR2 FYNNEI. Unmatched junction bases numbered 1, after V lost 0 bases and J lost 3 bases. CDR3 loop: CASSEAGLAGDYEQYF. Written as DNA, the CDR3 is TGTGCCAGCAGTGAAGCGGGACTAGCGGGGGACTACGAGCAGTACTTC.

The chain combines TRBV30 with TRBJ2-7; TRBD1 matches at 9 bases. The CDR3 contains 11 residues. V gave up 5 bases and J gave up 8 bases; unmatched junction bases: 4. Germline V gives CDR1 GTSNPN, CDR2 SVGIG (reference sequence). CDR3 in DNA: TGTGCCTGGCGGACAGGGGAAAAGCAGTACTTC. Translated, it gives CAWRTGEKQYF.

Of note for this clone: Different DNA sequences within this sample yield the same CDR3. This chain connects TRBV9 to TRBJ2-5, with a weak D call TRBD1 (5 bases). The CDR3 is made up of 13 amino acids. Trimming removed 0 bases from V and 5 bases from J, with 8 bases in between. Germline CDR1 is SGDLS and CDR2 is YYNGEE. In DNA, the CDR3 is TGTGCCAGCAGCGTAGAAGGGGTGGAGACCCAGTACTTC. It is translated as CASSVEGVETQYF.

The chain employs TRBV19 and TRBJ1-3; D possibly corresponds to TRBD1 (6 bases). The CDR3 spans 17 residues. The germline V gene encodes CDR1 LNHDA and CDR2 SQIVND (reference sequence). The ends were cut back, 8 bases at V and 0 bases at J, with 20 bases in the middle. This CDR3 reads CASHRGAGALSGNTIYF. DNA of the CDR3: TGTGCCAGTCACCGGGGGGCAGGGGCACTCTCTGGAAACACCATATATTTT.

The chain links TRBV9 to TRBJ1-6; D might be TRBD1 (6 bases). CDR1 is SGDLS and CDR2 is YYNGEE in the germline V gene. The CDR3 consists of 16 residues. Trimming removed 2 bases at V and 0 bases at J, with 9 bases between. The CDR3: CASSVADSSYNSPLHF. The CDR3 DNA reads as TGTGCCAGCAGCGTCGCGGACAGCTCCTATAATTCACCCCTCCACTTT.

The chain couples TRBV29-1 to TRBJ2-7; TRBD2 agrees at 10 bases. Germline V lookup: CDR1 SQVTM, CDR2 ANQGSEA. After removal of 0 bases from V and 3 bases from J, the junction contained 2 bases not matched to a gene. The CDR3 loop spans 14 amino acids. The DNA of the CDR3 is TGCAGCGTTGAAGATAGGACTAGCGGCTACGAGCAGTACTTC. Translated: CSVEDRTSGYEQYF.

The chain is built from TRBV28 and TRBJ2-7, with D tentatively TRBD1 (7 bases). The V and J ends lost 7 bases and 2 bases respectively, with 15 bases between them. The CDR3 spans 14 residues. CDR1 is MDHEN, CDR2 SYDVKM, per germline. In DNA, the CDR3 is TGTGCCAGCAACGAACAGGGGAGGCCCTACGAGCAGTACTTC. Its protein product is CASNEQGRPYEQYF.

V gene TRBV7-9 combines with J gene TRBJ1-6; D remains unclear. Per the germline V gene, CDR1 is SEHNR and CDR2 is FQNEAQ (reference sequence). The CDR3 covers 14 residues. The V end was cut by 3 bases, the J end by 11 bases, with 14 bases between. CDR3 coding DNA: TGTGCCAGCAGCTTTGGAGGCCATCTGGCACCCCTCCACTTT. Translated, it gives CASSFGGHLAPLHF.

CDR3 sequence: CASKGTGLHEQYF. CDR3 bases: TGTGCCAGCAAAGGGACAGGGTTACACGAGCAGTACTTC. The chain couples TRBV2 to TRBJ2-7, with TRBD1 identical over 9 bases. Trimming removed 7 bases from V and 5 bases from J; junction bases left unmatched: 6. The CDR3 runs to 13 residues. Germline V CDR1 and CDR2: SNHLY, FYNNEI.

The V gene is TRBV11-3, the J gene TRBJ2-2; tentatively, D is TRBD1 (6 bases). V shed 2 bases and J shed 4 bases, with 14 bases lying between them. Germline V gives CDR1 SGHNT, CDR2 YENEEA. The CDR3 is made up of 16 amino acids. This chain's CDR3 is CASSLSQGFGTGELFF. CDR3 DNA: TGTGCCAGCAGCTTAAGCCAGGGGTTTGGCACCGGGGAGCTGTTTTTT.

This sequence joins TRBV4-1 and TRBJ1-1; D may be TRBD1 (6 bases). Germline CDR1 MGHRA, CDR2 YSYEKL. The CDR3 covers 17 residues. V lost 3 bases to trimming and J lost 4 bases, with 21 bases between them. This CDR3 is CASSQGLTGNPSTEAFF. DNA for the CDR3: TGCGCCAGCAGCCAGGGACTAACAGGGAACCCTAGCACTGAAGCTTTCTTT.

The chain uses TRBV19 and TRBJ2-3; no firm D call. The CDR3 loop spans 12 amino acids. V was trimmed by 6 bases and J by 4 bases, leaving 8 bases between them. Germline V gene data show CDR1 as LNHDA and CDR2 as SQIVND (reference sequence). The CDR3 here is CASSEQADTQYF. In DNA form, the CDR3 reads TGTGCCAGTAGCGAACAAGCAGATACGCAGTATTTT.

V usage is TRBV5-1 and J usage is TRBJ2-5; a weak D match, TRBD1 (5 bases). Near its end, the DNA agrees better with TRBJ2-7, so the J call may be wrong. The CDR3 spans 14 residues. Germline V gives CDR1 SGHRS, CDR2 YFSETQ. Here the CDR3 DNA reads TGCGCCAGCAGCACTCCCGGCCAGGGCTACGAGCAGTACTTC. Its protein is CASSTPGQGYEQYF.

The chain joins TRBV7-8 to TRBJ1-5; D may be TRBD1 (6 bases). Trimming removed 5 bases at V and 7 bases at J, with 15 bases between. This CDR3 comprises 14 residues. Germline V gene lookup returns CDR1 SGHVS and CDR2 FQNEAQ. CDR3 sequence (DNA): TGTGCCAGCAGCGTAACAGGGCTGGGCCAGCCCCAGCATTTT. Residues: CASSVTGLGQPQHF. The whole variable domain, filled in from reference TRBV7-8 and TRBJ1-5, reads GAGVSQSPRYKVAKRGQDVALRCDPISGHVSLFWYQQALGQGPEFLTYFQNEAQLDKSGLPSDRFFAERPEGSVSTLKIQRTQQEDSAVYLCASSVTGLGQPQHFGDGTRLSIL.

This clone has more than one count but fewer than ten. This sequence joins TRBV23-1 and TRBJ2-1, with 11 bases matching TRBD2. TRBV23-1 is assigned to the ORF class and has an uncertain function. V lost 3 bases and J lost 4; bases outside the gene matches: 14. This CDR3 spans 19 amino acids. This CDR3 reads CASSHPQPASGRKYNEQFF. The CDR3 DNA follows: TGCGCCAGCAGTCACCCGCAACCGGCTAGCGGGAGGAAATACAATGAGCAGTTCTTC.

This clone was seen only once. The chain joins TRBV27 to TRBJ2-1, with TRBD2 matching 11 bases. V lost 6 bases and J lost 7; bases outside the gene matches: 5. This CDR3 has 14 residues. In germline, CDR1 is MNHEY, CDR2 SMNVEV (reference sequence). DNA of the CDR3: TGTGCCAGCAGGACTAGCGGGGCAAGGAATGAGCAGTTCTTC. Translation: CASRTSGARNEQFF.

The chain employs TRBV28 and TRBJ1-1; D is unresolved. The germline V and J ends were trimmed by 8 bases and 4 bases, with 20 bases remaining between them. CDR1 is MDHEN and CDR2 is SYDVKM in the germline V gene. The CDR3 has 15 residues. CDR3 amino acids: CASLVRSPRSTEAFF. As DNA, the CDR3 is TGTGCCAGCCTTGTCCGGAGCCCAAGGAGCACTGAAGCTTTCTTT.

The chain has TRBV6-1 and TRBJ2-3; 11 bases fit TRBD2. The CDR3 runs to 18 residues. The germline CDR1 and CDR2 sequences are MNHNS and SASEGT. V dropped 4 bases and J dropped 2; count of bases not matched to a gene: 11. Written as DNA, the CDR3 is TGTGCCAGCAGTGGACCTGTACTAGCGGGGGCCGTCACAGATACGCAGTATTTT. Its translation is CASSGPVLAGAVTDTQYF.

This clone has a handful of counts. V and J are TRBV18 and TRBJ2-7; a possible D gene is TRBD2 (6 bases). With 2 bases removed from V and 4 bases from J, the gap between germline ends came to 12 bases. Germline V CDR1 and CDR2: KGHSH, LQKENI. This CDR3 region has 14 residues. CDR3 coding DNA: TGTGCCAGCTCACCAGGGGGGAATGTGTACGAGCAGTACTTC. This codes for CASSPGGNVYEQYF.

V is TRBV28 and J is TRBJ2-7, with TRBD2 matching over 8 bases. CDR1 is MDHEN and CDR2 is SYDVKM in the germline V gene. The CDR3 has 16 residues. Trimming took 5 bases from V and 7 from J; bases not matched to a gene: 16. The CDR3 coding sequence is TGTGCCAGCAGTCCCGGGGGGGCAGGGTTGCATTTGGAGCAGTACTTC. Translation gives CASSPGGAGLHLEQYF.